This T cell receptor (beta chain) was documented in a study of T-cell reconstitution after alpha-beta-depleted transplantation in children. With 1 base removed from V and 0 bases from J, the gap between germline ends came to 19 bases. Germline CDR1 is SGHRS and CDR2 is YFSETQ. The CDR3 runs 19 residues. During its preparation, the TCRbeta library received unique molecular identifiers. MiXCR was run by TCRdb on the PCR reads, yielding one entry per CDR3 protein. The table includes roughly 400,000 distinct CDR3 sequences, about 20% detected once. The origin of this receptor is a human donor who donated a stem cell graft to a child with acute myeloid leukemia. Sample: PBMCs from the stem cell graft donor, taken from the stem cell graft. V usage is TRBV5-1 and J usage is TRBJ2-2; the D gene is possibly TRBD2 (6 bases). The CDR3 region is CASSLMVLSSAPNTGELFF. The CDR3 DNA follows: TGCGCCAGCAGCTTGATGGTTTTGTCTAGCGCTCCGAACACCGGGGAGCTGTTTTTT.